The clone carrying this T cell receptor (beta chain) appeared a single time. Its target is unknown. Use of 60 Vbeta and 13 Jbeta primers characterized the PCR. Only in-frame clones appear in the TCRdb table, and some are missing; sequencing was by immunoSEQ multiplex PCR. This table has 110,000 or so clones, more than 60% appearing once. These data belong to a study of cytomegalovirus exposure and HLA in healthy donors. General study results and limits: The authors assumed roughly uniform sequencing depth across donors for presence/absence analyses. In a later analysis, several top co-occurrence clusters appeared linked to parvovirus B19, influenza, CMV and Epstein-Barr virus.

Germline V gene lookup returns CDR1 MDHEN and CDR2 SYDVKM. Trimming took 9 bases from V and 3 from J, leaving 14 bases between them. CDR3 size: 13 residues. This TCR derives from a man between 25 and 39 years old in good health and CMV-seronegative. The rearrangement uses TRBV28 and TRBJ1-2; D is uncertain. Sequenced: PBMCs. CDR3: CASRRVTDYGYTF. The CDR3, as DNA: TGTGCCAGTCGGAGGGTAACGGACTATGGCTACACCTTC.